This T cell receptor (beta chain) was documented in a study of cytomegalovirus exposure and HLA in healthy donors. In the study overall: Genotyping showed roughly 86% of almost 400 donors falling in the Caucasian-associated ancestry cluster.

Both 60 Vbeta primers and 13 Jbeta primers went into the PCR. The protocol was immunoSEQ multiplex PCR, while the TCRdb copy is restricted to in-frame clones and leaves out a portion. The table includes around 150,000 clones, over 60% detected once. V shed 0 bases and J shed 6 bases, with 13 bases lying between them. The CDR3 has 14 residues. Germline CDR1 and CDR2: GTSNPN and SVGIG (reference sequence). The sample consisted of PBMCs. This sequence originates from a woman between 25 and 40 years old in good health and CMV-seropositive. This sequence joins TRBV30 and TRBJ2-3, with D possibly being TRBD2 (7 bases). The CDR3, as DNA: TGTGCCTGGAGTGTAACAGGGAGGGGGGATACGCAGTATTTT. Its translation: CAWSVTGRGDTQYF. The whole variable domain, filled in from reference TRBV30 and TRBJ2-3, reads SQTIHQWPATLVQPVGSPLSLECTVEGTSNPNLYWYRQAAGRGLQLLFYSVGIGQISSEVPQNLSASRPQDRQFILSSKKLLLSDSGFYLCAWSVTGRGDTQYFGPGTRLTVL.